This T cell receptor beta chain emerged from a study of Tregs in tolerant kidney transplant recipients. This clone was counted once. Its antigen remains unknown. This CDR3 region has 13 residues. J gave up 4 bases and V 6 bases, and 5 bases lay outside the gene matches. From germline, CDR1 is MNHEY and CDR2 SVGAGI. Sequencing used immunoSEQ multiplex PCR; TCRdb keeps in-frame clones, though not all of them. The data contain about 50,000 clones, roughly 89% of them singletons. The nonmyeloablative bone marrow transplants came from related graft donors, with transient mixed chimerism. Regarding the study as a whole: Tolerant patients' donor-specific Tregs expanded beyond overall Tregs, suggesting antigen-driven growth.

This sequence joins TRBV6-5 and TRBJ2-5, with 7 bases matching TRBD2. The sequence was obtained from a human patient who received a combined kidney and bone marrow transplant. A subset of T cells may come from the graft donor. Sequenced material: CD8+ T cells from blood (PBMCs), taken 12 months after the transplant. The CDR3, as DNA: TGTGCCAGCAGCATCCTAGCGGCAGAGACCCAGTACTTC. Translation gives CASSILAAETQYF.